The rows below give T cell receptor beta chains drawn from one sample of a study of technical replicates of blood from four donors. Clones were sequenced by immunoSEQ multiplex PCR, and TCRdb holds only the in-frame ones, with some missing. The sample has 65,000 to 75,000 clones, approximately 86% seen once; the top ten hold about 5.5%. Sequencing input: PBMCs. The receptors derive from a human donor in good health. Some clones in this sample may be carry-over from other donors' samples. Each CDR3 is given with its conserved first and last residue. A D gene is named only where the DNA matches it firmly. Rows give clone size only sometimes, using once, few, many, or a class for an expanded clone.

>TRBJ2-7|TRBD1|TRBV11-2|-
TGTGCCAGCAGCTCCCCCGGACAGGAATTTTACGAGCAGTACTTC
CASSSPGQEFYEQYF
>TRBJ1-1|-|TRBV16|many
TGTGCCAGCGCCAGGTCCCAGCCGAACACTGAAGCTTTCTTT
CASARSQPNTEAFF
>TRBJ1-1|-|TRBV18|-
TGTGCCAGCTCCCGATTCCAGGGCAGGGACACTGAAGCTTTCTTT
CASSRFQGRDTEAFF
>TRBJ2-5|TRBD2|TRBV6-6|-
TGTGCCAGCAAAATTTCTAGCGGGGGTTTTGTAGAGACCCAGTACTTC
CASKISSGGFVETQYF
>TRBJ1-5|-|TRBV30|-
TGTGCCTGGGCCAACGGACGGCGGGAACGGCCCCAGCATTTT
CAWANGRRERPQHF
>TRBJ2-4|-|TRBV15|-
TGTGCCACCAGCGGACCCCGGGAACTAGCCAAAAACATTCAGTACTTC
CATSGPRELAKNIQYF
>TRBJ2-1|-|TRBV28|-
TGTGCCAGCAGTTTAGGTGGGAGCTCCAATGAGCAGTTCTTC
CASSLGGSSNEQFF
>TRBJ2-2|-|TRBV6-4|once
TGTGCCAGCAGACCAGACTGGAGTTCCGGGGAGCTGTTTTTT
CASRPDWSSGELFF
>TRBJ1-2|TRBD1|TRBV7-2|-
TGTGCCAGCAGCTTAGGGACAGGGGGCCAAGGCTACACCTTC
CASSLGTGGQGYTF
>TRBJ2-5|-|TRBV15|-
TGTGCCACCAGCAGGGGGGCATATGGGGTCGGAGAGACCCAGTACTTC
CATSRGAYGVGETQYF
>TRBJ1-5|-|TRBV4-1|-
TGCGCCAGCAGCCAAGTAGCGGGGTTTCAGCCCCAGCATTTT
CASSQVAGFQPQHF
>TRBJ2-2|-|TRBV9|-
TGTGCCAGCAGCACCTCTGAGGGGGAGCTGTTTTTT
CASSTSEGELFF
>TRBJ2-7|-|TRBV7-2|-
TGTGCCAGCAGCTTGTACGCAGCCTACGAGCAGTACTTC
CASSLYAAYEQYF
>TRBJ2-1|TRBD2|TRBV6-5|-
TGTGCCAGCAGGCCCGGGACTAGCGGATACAATGAGCAGTTCTTC
CASRPGTSGYNEQFF
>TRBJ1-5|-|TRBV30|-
TGTGCCTGGAGACCGAATGAGAATCAGCCCCAGCATTTT
CAWRPNENQPQHF
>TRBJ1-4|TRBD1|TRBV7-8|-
TGTGCCAGCGCTCGGGACAGCCGTCTAAAACTGTTTTTT
CASARDSRLKLFF
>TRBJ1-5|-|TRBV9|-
TGTGCCAGCAGCGTAGGGGCAGCACACAATCAGCCCCAGCATTTT
CASSVGAAHNQPQHF
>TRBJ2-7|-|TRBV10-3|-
TGTGCCATCAGTGACTCTTCCAGGGTTAGCCCCTACGAGCAGTACTTC
CAISDSSRVSPYEQYF
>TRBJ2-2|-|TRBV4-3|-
TGCGCCAGCAGCCAAGATCAACAGGAGACCGGGGAGCTGTTTTTT
CASSQDQQETGELFF
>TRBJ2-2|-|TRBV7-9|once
TGTGCCAGCAGCTTCGGACTCCCGAACACCGGGGAGCTGTTTTTT
CASSFGLPNTGELFF
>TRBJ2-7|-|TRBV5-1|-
TGCGCCAGCAGCTTGGTCGGGATTACCTACGAGCAGTACTTC
CASSLVGITYEQYF
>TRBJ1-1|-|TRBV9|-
TGTGCCAGCAGCCCAGGGGACGGCATGAACACTGAAGCTTTCTTT
CASSPGDGMNTEAFF
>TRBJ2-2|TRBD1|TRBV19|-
TGTGCCAGTAGTATCTGGGGACAGGGAGGCGGGGAGCTGTTTTTT
CASSIWGQGGGELFF